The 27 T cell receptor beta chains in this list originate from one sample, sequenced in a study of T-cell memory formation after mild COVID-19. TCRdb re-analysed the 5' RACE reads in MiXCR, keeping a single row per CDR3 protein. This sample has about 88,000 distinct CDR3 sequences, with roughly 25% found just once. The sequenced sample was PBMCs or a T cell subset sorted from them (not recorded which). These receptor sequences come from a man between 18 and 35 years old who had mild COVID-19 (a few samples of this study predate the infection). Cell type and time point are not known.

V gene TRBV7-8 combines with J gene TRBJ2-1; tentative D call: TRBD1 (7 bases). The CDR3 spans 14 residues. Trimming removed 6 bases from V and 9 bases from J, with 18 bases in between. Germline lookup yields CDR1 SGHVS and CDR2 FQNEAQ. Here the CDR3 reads CASRAPAGGIEQFF. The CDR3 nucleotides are TGTGCCAGCAGGGCGCCGGCAGGGGGGATTGAGCAGTTCTTC.

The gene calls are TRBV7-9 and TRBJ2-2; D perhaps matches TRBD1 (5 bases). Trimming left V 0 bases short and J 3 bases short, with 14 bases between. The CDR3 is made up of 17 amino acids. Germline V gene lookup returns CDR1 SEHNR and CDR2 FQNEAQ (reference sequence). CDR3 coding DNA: TGTGCCAGCAGCTTAGCGCTGGCAGGGTGGGACACCGGGGAGCTGTTTTTT. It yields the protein CASSLALAGWDTGELFF.

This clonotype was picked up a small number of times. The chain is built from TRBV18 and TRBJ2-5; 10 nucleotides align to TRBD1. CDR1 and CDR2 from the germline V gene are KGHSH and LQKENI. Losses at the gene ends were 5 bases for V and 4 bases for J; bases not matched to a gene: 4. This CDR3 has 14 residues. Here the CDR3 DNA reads TGTGCCAGCTCAAGGACAGGGGGTGGAGAGACCCAGTACTTC. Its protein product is CASSRTGGGETQYF.

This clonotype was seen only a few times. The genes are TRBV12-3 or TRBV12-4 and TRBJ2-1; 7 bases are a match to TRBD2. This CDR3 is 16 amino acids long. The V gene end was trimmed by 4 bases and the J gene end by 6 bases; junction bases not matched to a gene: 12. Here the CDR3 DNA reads TGTGCCAGCAGTTCTGTGGGGGGGTTCCGGGGCAATGAGCAGTTCTTC. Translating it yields CASSSVGGFRGNEQFF.

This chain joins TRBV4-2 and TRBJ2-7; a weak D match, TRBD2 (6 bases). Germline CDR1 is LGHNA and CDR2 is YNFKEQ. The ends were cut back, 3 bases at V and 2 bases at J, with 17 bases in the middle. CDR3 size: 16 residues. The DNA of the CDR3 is TGTGCCAGCAGCCAGCCGGGGGAAACGCGGACCTACGAGCAGTACTTC. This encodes CASSQPGETRTYEQYF.

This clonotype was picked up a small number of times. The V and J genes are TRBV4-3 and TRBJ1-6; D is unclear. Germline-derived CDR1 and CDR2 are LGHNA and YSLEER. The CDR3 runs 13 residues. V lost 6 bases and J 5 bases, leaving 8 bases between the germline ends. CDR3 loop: CASRDGNNSPLHF. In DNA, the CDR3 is TGCGCCAGCAGGGACGGCAATAATTCACCCCTCCACTTT.

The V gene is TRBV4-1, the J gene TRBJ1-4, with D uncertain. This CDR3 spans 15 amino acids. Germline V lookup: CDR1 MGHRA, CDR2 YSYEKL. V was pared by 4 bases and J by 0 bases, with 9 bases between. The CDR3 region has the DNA TGCGCCAGCAGCCCCAACGCCGCAACTAATGAAAAACTGTTTTTT. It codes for CASSPNAATNEKLFF.

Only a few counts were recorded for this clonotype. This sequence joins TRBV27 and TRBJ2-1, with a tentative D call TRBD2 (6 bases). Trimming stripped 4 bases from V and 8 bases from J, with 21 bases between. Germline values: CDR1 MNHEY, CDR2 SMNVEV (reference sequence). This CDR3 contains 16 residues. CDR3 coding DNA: TGTGCCAGCAGTTGGGGTAGAGGCGGAGGGCCCCATGAGCAGTTCTTC. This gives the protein CASSWGRGGGPHEQFF.

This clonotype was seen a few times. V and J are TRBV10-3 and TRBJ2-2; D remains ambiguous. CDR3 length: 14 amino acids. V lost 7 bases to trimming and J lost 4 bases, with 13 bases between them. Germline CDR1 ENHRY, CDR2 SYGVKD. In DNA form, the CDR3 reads TGTGCCATCACCCCCGCCCTGGGCACCGGGGAGCTGTTTTTT. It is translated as CAITPALGTGELFF.

CDR3 in DNA: TGTGCCAGCAGCACTCGGACAAAGGGACTAGCGGGAAGCACAGATACGCAGTATTTT. Its protein product is CASSTRTKGLAGSTDTQYF. This chain uses TRBV11-2 with TRBJ2-3; TRBD2 agrees at 13 bases. The CDR3 has 19 amino acids. The germline CDR1 and CDR2 sequences are SGHAT and FQNNGV. V was pared by 5 bases and J by 0 bases, with 11 bases of the junction left unmatched.

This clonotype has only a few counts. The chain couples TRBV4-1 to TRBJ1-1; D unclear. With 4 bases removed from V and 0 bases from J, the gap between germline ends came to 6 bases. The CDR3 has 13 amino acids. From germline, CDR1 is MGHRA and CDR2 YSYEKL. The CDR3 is CASSLRMNTEAFF. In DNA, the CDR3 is TGCGCCAGCAGCCTACGGATGAACACTGAAGCTTTCTTT.

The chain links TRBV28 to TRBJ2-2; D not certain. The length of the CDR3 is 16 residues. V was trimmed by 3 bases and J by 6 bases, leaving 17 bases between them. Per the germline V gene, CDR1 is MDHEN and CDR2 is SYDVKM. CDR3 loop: CASSFRVGRPAGELFF. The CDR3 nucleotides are TGTGCCAGCAGTTTTCGGGTGGGCAGGCCCGCCGGGGAGCTGTTTTTT.

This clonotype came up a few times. Here the CDR3 DNA reads TGTGCCAGCAGCCACTCGACAGGGCGGGAGACCCAGTACTTC. Protein product: CASSHSTGRETQYF. The chain joins TRBV7-9 to TRBJ2-5; the match to TRBD1 covers 7 bases. Germline loops: CDR1 SEHNR, CDR2 FQNEAQ (reference sequence). The J segment lost 5 bases and the V segment lost 5 bases, leaving 8 bases of the junction unmatched. This CDR3 region has 14 residues.

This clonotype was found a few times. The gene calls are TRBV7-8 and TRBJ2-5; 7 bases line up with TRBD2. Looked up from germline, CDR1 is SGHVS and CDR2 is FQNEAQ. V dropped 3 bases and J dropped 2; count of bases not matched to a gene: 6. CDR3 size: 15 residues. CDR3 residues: CASSLGSGGQETQYF. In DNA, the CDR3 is TGTGCCAGCAGCTTGGGATCCGGGGGGCAAGAGACCCAGTACTTC.

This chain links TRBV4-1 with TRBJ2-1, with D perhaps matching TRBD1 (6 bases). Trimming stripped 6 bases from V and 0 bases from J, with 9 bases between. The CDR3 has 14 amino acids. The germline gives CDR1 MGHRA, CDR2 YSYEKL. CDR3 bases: TGCGCCAGCAGTCGAGGGGGCTCCTACAATGAGCAGTTCTTC. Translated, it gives CASSRGGSYNEQFF.

CDR3 DNA: TGTGCCACCAGCTCCGGACATCGCCCTGATAGCAATCAGCCCCAGCATTTT. Protein product: CATSSGHRPDSNQPQHF. The chain uses TRBV15 and TRBJ1-5; D may be TRBD1 (5 bases). Per germline, CDR1 LNHNV and CDR2 YYDKDF (reference sequence). Trimming removed 5 bases from V and 0 bases from J, with 17 bases in between. The CDR3 loop spans 17 amino acids.

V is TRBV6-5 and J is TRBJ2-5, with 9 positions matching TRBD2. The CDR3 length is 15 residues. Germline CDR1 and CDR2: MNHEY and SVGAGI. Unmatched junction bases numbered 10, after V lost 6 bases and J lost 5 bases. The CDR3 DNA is TGTGCCAGCAGGCCAGCGGGGGGAATCCAGGAGACCCAGTACTTC. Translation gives CASRPAGGIQETQYF.

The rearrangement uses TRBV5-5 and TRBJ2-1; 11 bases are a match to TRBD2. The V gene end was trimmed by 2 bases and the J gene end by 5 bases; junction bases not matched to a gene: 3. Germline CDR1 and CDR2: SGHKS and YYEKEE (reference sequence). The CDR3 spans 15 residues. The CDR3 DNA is TGTGCCAGCAGCTTCAGACTAGCGGGGCACAATGAGCAGTTCTTC. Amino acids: CASSFRLAGHNEQFF.

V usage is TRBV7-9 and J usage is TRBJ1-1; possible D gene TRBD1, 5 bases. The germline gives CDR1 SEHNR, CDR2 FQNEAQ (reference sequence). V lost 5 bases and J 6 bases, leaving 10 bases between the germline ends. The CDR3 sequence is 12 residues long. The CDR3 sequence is CASSLRGAEAFF. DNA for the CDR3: TGTGCCAGCAGCCTACGGGGGGCTGAAGCTTTCTTT.

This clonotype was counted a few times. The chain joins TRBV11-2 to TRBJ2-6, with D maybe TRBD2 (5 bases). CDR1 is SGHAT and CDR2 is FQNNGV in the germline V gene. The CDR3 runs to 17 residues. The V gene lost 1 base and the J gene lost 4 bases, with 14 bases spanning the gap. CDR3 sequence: CASSLVPVRRGANVLTF. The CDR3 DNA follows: TGTGCCAGCAGCTTAGTTCCGGTCCGGAGGGGGGCCAACGTCCTGACTTTC.

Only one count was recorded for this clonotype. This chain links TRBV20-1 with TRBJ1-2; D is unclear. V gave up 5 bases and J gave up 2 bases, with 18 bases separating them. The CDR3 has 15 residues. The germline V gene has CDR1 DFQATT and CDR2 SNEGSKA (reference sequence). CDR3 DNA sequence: TGCAGTGCTCCCGTAGGGCGCAGAGGGAACTATGGCTACACCTTC. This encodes CSAPVGRRGNYGYTF.

The DNA for the CDR3 is TGTGCCAGCAGCCCAGGACAGTCATGGGAGACCCAGTACTTC. Amino acid sequence: CASSPGQSWETQYF. The chain couples TRBV5-4 to TRBJ2-5; possible D gene TRBD1, 6 bases. CDR1 and CDR2 from the germline V gene are SGHNT and YYREEE (reference sequence). The germline V and J ends were trimmed by 4 bases and 5 bases, with 15 bases remaining between them. The CDR3 has 14 amino acids.

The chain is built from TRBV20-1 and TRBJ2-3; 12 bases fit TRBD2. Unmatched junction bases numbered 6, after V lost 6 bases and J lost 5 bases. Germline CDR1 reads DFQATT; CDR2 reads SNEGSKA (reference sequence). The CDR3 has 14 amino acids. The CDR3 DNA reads TGCAGTGCAAGACTAGCGGGGGTGGTAGATACGCAGTATTTT. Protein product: CSARLAGVVDTQYF.

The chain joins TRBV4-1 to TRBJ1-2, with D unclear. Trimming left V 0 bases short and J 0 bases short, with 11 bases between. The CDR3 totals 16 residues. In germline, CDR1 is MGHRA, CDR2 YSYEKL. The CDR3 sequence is CASSQEGKLSNYGYTF. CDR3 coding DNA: TGCGCCAGCAGCCAAGAGGGCAAACTTTCTAACTATGGCTACACCTTC.

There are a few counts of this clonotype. The CDR3 DNA sequence: TGTGCCAGCAGCTTAGGAGGAGGGAATGCCGAAGCTTTCTTT. As protein: CASSLGGGNAEAFF. V is TRBV7-6 and J is TRBJ1-1; no definite D call. Germline V gene sequence: CDR1 SGHVS, CDR2 FNYEAQ. CDR3 size: 14 residues. The V end lost 1 base, the J end lost 8 bases, and 14 bases lay between the germline ends.

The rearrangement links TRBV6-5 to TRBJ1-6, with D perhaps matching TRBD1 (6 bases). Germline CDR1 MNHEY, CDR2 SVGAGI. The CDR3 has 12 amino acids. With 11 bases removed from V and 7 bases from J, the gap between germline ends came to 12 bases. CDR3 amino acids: CAAGTLNSPLHF. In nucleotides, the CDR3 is TGTGCCGCGGGGACATTGAATTCACCCCTCCACTTT.

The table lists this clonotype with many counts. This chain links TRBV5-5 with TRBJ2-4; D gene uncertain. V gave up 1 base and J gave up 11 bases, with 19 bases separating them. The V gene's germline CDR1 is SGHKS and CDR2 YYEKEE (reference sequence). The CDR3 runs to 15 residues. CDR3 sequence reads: CASSLLTAELIVQYF. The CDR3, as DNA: TGTGCCAGCAGCTTGCTCACAGCCGAGCTTATAGTTCAGTACTTC.